One and the same sample provided the 9 T cell receptor beta chains below, sequenced in a study of cytomegalovirus exposure and HLA in healthy donors. PCR used 60 Vbeta primers and 13 Jbeta primers. Here immunoSEQ multiplex PCR was the method, and the copy in TCRdb shows in-frame clones only, minus some. The repertoire consists of around 140,000 clones, with roughly 81% occurring once and the leading ten covering 1.5% to 2%. The sequenced sample was PBMCs. The receptors shown here come from a female donor in good health and CMV-seronegative.

This sequence joins TRBV5-1 and TRBJ2-5; no firm D call. This CDR3 region has 16 residues. Germline V gene sequence: CDR1 SGHRS, CDR2 YFSETQ. Trimming left V 4 bases short and J 0 bases short, with 16 bases between. CDR3 nucleotides: TGCGCCAGCAGCATCGACACTCCCCCCTACCAAGAGACCCAGTACTTC. It encodes CASSIDTPPYQETQYF.

This CDR3 is CASSYNYNGEQFF. CDR3 nucleotide sequence: TGTGCCAGCAGTTACAACTACAATGGGGAGCAGTTCTTC. The chain links TRBV6-5 to TRBJ2-1; D is uncertain. The CDR3 contains 13 residues. Germline-derived CDR1 and CDR2 are MNHEY and SVGAGI. Trimming shortened V by 2 bases and J by 10 bases, and 12 bases separated the two germline ends.

The rearrangement uses TRBV5-1 and TRBJ2-1, with 7 bases that match TRBD1. V gave up 4 bases and J gave up 2 bases; unmatched junction bases: 6. The CDR3 is 15 amino acids. In germline, CDR1 is SGHRS, CDR2 YFSETQ. The DNA for the CDR3 is TGCGCCAGCAGCCAACCGGACAGGACCTACAATGAGCAGTTCTTC. Its translation is CASSQPDRTYNEQFF.

The chain has TRBV27 and TRBJ1-1; D may be TRBD1 (5 bases). Looked up from germline, CDR1 is MNHEY and CDR2 is SMNVEV (reference sequence). V was clipped by 5 bases and J by 5 bases, with 15 bases between them. The CDR3 totals 14 residues. This CDR3 reads CASSPRGVGTEAFF. The CDR3 coding sequence is TGTGCCAGCAGTCCCCGGGGGGTCGGGACTGAAGCTTTCTTT.

This rearrangement joins TRBV30 to TRBJ2-1; 14 bases line up with TRBD2. This CDR3 is 16 amino acids long. Looked up from germline, CDR1 is GTSNPN and CDR2 is SVGIG (reference sequence). Unmatched junction bases numbered 9, after V lost 5 bases and J lost 6 bases. The CDR3 here is CAWGLAGGHLSNEQFF. Here the CDR3 DNA reads TGTGCCTGGGGACTAGCGGGAGGACACCTCTCCAATGAGCAGTTCTTC.

The gene calls are TRBV11-2 and TRBJ2-5, with 13 bases matching TRBD2. The V gene's germline CDR1 is SGHAT and CDR2 FQNNGV. The CDR3 is 16 amino acids. The V and J ends lost 3 bases and 1 base, in that order; junction bases with no gene match: 2. CDR3 DNA: TGTGCCAGCAGCTTGCGACTAGCGGGGGGCCAAGAGACCCAGTACTTC. This codes for CASSLRLAGGQETQYF.

The gene calls are TRBV19 and TRBJ2-7, with D possibly matching TRBD2 (7 bases). The CDR3 is 15 residues long. The V gene lost 6 bases and the J gene lost 2 bases, with 17 bases spanning the gap. The germline V gene has CDR1 LNHDA and CDR2 SQIVND (reference sequence). This CDR3 reads CASSALGGGPYEQYF. The CDR3 DNA follows: TGTGCCAGTAGCGCGCTGGGAGGGGGTCCCTACGAGCAGTACTTC.

The chain recombines TRBV29-1 with TRBJ1-4; perhaps TRBD1 as D (5 bases). Germline CDR1 and CDR2: SQVTM and ANQGSEA. CDR3 length: 12 amino acids. Deletions cut 4 bases from V and 6 bases from J, with 9 bases between. CDR3 nucleotide sequence: TGCAGCGTTGTAAAAGGGGATGAAAAACTGTTTTTT. Protein product: CSVVKGDEKLFF. Using reference TRBV29-1 and TRBJ1-4 for the parts outside the CDR3, the full variable domain is SAVISQKPSRDICQRGTSLTIQCQVDSQVTMMFWYRQQPGQSLTLIATANQGSEATYESGFVIDKFPISRPNLTFSTLTVSNMSPEDSSIYLCSVVKGDEKLFFGSGTQLSVL.

Here the CDR3 reads CAATYGGGMNTEAFF. As DNA, the CDR3 is TGTGCCGCGACTTACGGGGGGGGCATGAACACTGAAGCTTTCTTT. V gene TRBV19 combines with J gene TRBJ1-1, with a weak D call TRBD1 (6 bases). Germline CDR1 and CDR2: LNHDA and SQIVND (reference sequence). This CDR3 has 15 residues. The V end was cut by 11 bases, the J end by 0 bases, with 19 bases between.